This record covers a single T cell receptor (beta chain). This specimen comes from a study of cytomegalovirus exposure and HLA in healthy donors. After removal of 5 bases from V and 6 bases from J, the junction contained 7 bases not matched to a gene. The length of the CDR3 is 13 residues. CDR1 ENHRY and CDR2 SYGVKD come from the germline V gene. It was with 60 Vbeta and 13 Jbeta primers that the PCR ran. Only in-frame clones appear in the TCRdb table, and some are missing; sequencing was by immunoSEQ multiplex PCR. The sample yields some 110,000 clones, around three quarters seen once. This TCR came from a woman aged 25 to 39 in good health and CMV-seronegative. The J gene is TRBJ2-7, the V gene TRBV10-3; 7 nucleotides align to TRBD1. The sequencing sample was made of PBMCs. The CDR3 reads CAISTGQTGEQYF. CDR3 bases: TGTGCCATCAGTACGGGACAGACAGGCGAGCAGTACTTC.